This is a list of T cell receptor beta chains from one sample in a study of CXCR3-negative and CXCR3-positive naive CD8 T cells. TCRdb re-called the 5' RACE reads and shows each CDR3 protein once, DNA omitted. The record lists around 60,000 distinct CDR3 sequences, of which the ten most abundant hold roughly 0.42%. The source material was naive CXCR3- CD8+ T cells from blood. Receptors originate from a human donor in good health. Some clones in this sample may be carry-over from other donors' samples. Both conserved end residues are part of each CDR3.

>TRBJ2-2|TRBV7-6
CASILQSVGAGELFF
>TRBJ2-3|TRBV7-9
CASSSGLAAPGDTQYF
>TRBJ2-1|TRBV7-3
CASSEGTYNEQFF
>TRBJ2-2|TRBV20-1
CSARDREDTGELFF
>TRBJ1-2|TRBV20-1
CSALDRGGDGYTF
>TRBJ2-3|TRBV6-5
CASSYVDTQYF
>TRBJ2-7|TRBV7-9
CASSPATSFYNEQYF
>TRBJ2-7|TRBV2
CASRSPGQGSYEQYF
>TRBJ1-2|TRBV3-1
CASSQDERVVIDGYTF
>TRBJ2-7|TRBV29-1
CSATGTVTYEQYF
>TRBJ2-1|TRBV12-3/TRBV12-4
CASSSPGQGHNEQFF
>TRBJ2-7|TRBV12-3/TRBV12-4
CASRTFAGDYEQYF
>TRBJ2-1|TRBV6-6
CASSDSGGDYNEQFF
>TRBJ2-7|TRBV4-3
CASSLGTLSSYEQYF
>TRBJ1-6|TRBV6-6
CASTGQFLNSPLHF
>TRBJ1-1|TRBV7-2
CASSLAGTLAEAFF
>TRBJ2-5|TRBV7-9
CASSLVSLGETQYF
>TRBJ2-7|TRBV4-3
CASSQGPDRGYEQYF
>TRBJ2-1|TRBV25-1
CASSPSDRVAYNEQFF
>TRBJ1-5|TRBV18
CASSRNRDEDQPQHF
>TRBJ2-7|TRBV20-1
CSARPDLPGLAGGPEGYEQYF
>TRBJ2-7|TRBV6-5
CASTEQGPGYEQYF
>TRBJ1-2|TRBV7-9
CASSLGTGNYGYTF
>TRBJ2-3|TRBV29-1
CSTMGGKNTDTQYF
>TRBJ2-2|TRBV20-1
CSASRSSGGKNTGELFF
>TRBJ2-7|TRBV7-9
CASSLGLVGEQYF
>TRBJ2-7|TRBV6-6
CASSYPIRDRRFSYEQYF